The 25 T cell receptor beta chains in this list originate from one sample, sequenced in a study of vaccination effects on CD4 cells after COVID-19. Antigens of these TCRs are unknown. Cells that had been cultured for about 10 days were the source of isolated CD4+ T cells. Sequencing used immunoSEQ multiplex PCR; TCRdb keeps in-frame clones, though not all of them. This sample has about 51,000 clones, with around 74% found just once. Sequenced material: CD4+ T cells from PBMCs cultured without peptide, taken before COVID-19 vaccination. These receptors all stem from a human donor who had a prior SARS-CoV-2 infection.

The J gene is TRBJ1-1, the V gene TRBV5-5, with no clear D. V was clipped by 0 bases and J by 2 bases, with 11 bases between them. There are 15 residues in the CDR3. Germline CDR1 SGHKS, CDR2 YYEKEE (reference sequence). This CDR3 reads CASSLAPATNTEAFF. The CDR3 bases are TGTGCCAGCAGCTTGGCCCCAGCGACCAACACTGAAGCTTTCTTT.

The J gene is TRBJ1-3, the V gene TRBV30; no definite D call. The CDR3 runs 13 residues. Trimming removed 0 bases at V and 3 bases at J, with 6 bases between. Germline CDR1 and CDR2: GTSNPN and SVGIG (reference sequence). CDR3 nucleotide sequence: TGTGCCTGGAGTGTCATCCTTGGAAACACCATATATTTT. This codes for CAWSVILGNTIYF.

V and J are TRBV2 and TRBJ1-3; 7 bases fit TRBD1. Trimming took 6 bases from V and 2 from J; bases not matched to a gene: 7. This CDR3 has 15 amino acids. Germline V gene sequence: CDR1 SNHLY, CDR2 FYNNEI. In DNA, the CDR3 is TGTGCCAGCAGCTCACCTGACAGGGCTGGAAACACCATATATTTT. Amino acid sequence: CASSSPDRAGNTIYF.

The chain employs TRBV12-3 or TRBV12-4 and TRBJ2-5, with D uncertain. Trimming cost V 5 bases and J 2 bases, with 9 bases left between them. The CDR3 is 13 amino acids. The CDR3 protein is CASSLTEQETQYF. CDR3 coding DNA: TGTGCCAGCAGTCTAACTGAACAAGAGACCCAGTACTTC.

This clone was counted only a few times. The CDR3 sequence: CASSVTGYAYEQYF. The CDR3, as DNA: TGTGCCAGCAGCGTAACAGGGTACGCCTACGAGCAGTACTTC. The chain links TRBV9 to TRBJ2-7, with D perhaps matching TRBD1 (6 bases). The CDR3 is 14 residues long. CDR1 and CDR2 (germline): SGDLS, YYNGEE. The V end lost 1 base, the J end lost 2 bases, and 10 bases lay between the germline ends. Full variable domain (rest looked up from reference TRBV9 and TRBJ2-7): DSGVTQTPKHLITATGQRVTLRCSPRSGDLSVYWYQQSLDQGLQFLIQYYNGEERAKGNILERFSAQQFPDLHSELNLSSLELGDSALYFCASSVTGYAYEQYFGPGTRLTVT.

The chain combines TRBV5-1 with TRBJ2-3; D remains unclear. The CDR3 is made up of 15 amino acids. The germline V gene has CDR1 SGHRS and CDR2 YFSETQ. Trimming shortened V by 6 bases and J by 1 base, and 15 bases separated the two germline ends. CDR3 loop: CASTPEVGGTDTQYF. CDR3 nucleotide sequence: TGCGCCAGCACCCCAGAGGTTGGGGGCACAGATACGCAGTATTTT.

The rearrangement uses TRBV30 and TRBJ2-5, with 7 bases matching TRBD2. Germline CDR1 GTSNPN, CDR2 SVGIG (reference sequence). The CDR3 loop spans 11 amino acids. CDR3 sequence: CGTGTTETQYF. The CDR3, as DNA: TGTGGAACGGGGACTACGGAGACCCAGTACTTC.

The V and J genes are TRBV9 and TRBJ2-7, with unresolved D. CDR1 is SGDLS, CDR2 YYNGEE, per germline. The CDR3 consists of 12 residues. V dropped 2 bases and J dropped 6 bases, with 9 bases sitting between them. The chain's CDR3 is CASSVGVGEQYF. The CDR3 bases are TGTGCCAGCAGCGTCGGCGTTGGCGAGCAGTACTTC. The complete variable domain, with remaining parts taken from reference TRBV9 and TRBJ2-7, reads DSGVTQTPKHLITATGQRVTLRCSPRSGDLSVYWYQQSLDQGLQFLIQYYNGEERAKGNILERFSAQQFPDLHSELNLSSLELGDSALYFCASSVGVGEQYFGPGTRLTVT.

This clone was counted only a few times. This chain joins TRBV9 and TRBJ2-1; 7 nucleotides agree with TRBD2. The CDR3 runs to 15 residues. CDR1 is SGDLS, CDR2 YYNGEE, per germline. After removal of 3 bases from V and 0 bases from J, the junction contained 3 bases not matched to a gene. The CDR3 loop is CASSARDYSYNEQFF. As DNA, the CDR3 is TGTGCCAGCAGCGCGAGGGACTACTCCTACAATGAGCAGTTCTTC. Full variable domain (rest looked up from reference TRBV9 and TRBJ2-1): DSGVTQTPKHLITATGQRVTLRCSPRSGDLSVYWYQQSLDQGLQFLIQYYNGEERAKGNILERFSAQQFPDLHSELNLSSLELGDSALYFCASSARDYSYNEQFFGPGTRLTVL.

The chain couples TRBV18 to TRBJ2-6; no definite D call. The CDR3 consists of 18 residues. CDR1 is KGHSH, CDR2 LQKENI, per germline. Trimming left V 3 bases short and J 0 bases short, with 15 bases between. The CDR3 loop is CASSPLPLTISGANVLTF. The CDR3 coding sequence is TGTGCCAGCTCACCCCTCCCCTTAACCATCTCTGGGGCCAACGTCCTGACTTTC.

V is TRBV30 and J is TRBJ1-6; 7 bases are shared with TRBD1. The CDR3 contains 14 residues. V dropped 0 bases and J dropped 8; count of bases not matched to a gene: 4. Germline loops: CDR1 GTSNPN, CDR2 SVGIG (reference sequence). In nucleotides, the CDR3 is TGTGCCTGGAGTGTACCAGGGGGGGATTCACCCCTCCACTTT. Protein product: CAWSVPGGDSPLHF.

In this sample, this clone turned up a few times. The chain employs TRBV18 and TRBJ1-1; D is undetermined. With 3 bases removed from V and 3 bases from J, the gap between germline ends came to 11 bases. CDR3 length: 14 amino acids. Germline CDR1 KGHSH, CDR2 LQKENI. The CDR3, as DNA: TGTGCCAGCTCACCTAACATCATTTACACTGAAGCTTTCTTT. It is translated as CASSPNIIYTEAFF.

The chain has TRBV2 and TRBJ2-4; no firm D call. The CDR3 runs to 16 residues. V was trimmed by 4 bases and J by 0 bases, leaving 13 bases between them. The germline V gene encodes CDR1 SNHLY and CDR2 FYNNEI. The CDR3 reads CASSARDDLAKNIQYF. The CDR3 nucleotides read TGTGCCAGCAGTGCCAGAGACGATCTAGCCAAAAACATTCAGTACTTC. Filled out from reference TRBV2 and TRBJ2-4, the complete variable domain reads EPEVTQTPSHQVTQMGQEVILRCVPISNHLYFYWYRQILGQKVEFLVSFYNNEISEKSEIFDDQFSVERPDGSNFTLKIRSTKLEDSAMYFCASSARDDLAKNIQYFGAGTRLSVL.

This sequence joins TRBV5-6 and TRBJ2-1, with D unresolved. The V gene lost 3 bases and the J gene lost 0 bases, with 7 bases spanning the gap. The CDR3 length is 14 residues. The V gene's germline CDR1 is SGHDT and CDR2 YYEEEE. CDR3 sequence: CASSSVSSYNEQFF. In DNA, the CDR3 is TGTGCCAGCAGCTCCGTTAGCTCCTACAATGAGCAGTTCTTC.

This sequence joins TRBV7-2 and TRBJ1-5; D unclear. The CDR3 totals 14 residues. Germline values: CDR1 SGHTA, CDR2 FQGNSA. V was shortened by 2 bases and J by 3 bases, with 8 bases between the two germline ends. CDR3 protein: CASSLFGVNQPQHF. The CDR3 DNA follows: TGTGCCAGCAGCTTATTCGGGGTCAATCAGCCCCAGCATTTT.

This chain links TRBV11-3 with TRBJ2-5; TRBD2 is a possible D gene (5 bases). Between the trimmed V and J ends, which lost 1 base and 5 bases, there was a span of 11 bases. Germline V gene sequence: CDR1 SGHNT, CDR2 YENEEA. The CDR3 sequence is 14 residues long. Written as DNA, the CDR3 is TGTGCCAGCAGCTTAGCAGTAGGCGGGGAGACCCAGTACTTC. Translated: CASSLAVGGETQYF.

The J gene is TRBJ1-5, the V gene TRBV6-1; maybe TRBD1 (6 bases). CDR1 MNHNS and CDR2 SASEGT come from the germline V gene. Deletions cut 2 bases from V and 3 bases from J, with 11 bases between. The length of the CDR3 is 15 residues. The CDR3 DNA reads TGTGCCAGCAGTGAACTCGGGGGCTACAATCAGCCCCAGCATTTT. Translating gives CASSELGGYNQPQHF.

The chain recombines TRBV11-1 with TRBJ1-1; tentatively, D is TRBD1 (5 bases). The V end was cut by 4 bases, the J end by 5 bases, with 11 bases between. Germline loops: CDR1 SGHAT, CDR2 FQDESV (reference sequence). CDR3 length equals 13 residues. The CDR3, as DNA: TGTGCCAGCAGCTCACAGGAGGGTACTGAAGCTTTCTTT. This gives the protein CASSSQEGTEAFF.

CDR3 residues: CASSISAGVLYNEQFF. DNA for the CDR3: TGTGCCAGCAGCATCTCAGCGGGAGTATTATACAATGAGCAGTTCTTC. This chain joins TRBV9 and TRBJ2-1; TRBD2 matches at 8 bases. With 4 bases clipped from V and 4 bases from J, the junction kept 10 bases outside the gene matches. The CDR3 is 16 residues long. Germline loops: CDR1 SGDLS, CDR2 YYNGEE. Drawing the rest from reference TRBV9 and TRBJ2-1, the complete variable domain is DSGVTQTPKHLITATGQRVTLRCSPRSGDLSVYWYQQSLDQGLQFLIQYYNGEERAKGNILERFSAQQFPDLHSELNLSSLELGDSALYFCASSISAGVLYNEQFFGPGTRLTVL.

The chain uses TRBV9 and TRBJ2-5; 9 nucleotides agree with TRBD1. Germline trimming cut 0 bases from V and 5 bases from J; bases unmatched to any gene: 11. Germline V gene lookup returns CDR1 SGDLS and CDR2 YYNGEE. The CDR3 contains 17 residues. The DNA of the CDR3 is TGTGCCAGCAGCGTAGGGTCGGTACAGGGGGCCGAGGAGACCCAGTACTTC. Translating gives CASSVGSVQGAEETQYF.

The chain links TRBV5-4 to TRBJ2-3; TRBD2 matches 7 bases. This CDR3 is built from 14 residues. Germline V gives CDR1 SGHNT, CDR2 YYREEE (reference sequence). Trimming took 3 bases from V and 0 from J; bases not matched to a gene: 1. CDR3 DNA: TGTGCCAGCAGCTGGGACTATAGCACAGATACGCAGTATTTT. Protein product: CASSWDYSTDTQYF.

Here the CDR3 DNA reads TGTGCCAGCAGCCCCGGACTAGCTTTAGAGGGAGATACGCAGTATTTT. This sequence encodes CASSPGLALEGDTQYF. The chain joins TRBV4-2 to TRBJ2-3; 8 bases fit TRBD2. The CDR3 has 16 residues. V was clipped by 4 bases and J by 5 bases; unmatched bases: 11. The germline V gene encodes CDR1 LGHNA and CDR2 YNFKEQ.

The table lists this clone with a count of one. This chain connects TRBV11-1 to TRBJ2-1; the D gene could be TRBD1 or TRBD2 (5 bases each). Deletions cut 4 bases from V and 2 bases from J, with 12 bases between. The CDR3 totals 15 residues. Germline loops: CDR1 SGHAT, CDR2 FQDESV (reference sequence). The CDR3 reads CASSSPGRAYNEQFF. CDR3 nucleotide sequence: TGTGCCAGCAGCTCCCCGGGGCGCGCCTACAATGAGCAGTTCTTC. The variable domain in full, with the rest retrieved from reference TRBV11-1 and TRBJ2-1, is EAEVAQSPRYKITEKSQAVAFWCDPISGHATLYWYRQILGQGPELLVQFQDESVVDDSQLPKDRFSAERLKGVDSTLKIQPAELGDSAMYLCASSSPGRAYNEQFFGPGTRLTVL.

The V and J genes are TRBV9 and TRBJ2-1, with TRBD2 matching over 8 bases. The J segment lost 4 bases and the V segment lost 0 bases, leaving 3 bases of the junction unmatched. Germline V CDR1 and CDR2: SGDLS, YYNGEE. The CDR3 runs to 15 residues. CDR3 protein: CASSVASGFYNEQFF. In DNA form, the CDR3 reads TGTGCCAGCAGCGTAGCTAGCGGGTTTTACAATGAGCAGTTCTTC. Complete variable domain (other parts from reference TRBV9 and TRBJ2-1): DSGVTQTPKHLITATGQRVTLRCSPRSGDLSVYWYQQSLDQGLQFLIQYYNGEERAKGNILERFSAQQFPDLHSELNLSSLELGDSALYFCASSVASGFYNEQFFGPGTRLTVL.

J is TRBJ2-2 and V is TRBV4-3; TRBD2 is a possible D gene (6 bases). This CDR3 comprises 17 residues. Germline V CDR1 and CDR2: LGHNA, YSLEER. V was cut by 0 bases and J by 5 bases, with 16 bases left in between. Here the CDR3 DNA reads TGCGCCAGCAGCCAAGAGCGATTTCTCGGGAGAACCGGGGAGCTGTTTTTT. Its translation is CASSQERFLGRTGELFF.